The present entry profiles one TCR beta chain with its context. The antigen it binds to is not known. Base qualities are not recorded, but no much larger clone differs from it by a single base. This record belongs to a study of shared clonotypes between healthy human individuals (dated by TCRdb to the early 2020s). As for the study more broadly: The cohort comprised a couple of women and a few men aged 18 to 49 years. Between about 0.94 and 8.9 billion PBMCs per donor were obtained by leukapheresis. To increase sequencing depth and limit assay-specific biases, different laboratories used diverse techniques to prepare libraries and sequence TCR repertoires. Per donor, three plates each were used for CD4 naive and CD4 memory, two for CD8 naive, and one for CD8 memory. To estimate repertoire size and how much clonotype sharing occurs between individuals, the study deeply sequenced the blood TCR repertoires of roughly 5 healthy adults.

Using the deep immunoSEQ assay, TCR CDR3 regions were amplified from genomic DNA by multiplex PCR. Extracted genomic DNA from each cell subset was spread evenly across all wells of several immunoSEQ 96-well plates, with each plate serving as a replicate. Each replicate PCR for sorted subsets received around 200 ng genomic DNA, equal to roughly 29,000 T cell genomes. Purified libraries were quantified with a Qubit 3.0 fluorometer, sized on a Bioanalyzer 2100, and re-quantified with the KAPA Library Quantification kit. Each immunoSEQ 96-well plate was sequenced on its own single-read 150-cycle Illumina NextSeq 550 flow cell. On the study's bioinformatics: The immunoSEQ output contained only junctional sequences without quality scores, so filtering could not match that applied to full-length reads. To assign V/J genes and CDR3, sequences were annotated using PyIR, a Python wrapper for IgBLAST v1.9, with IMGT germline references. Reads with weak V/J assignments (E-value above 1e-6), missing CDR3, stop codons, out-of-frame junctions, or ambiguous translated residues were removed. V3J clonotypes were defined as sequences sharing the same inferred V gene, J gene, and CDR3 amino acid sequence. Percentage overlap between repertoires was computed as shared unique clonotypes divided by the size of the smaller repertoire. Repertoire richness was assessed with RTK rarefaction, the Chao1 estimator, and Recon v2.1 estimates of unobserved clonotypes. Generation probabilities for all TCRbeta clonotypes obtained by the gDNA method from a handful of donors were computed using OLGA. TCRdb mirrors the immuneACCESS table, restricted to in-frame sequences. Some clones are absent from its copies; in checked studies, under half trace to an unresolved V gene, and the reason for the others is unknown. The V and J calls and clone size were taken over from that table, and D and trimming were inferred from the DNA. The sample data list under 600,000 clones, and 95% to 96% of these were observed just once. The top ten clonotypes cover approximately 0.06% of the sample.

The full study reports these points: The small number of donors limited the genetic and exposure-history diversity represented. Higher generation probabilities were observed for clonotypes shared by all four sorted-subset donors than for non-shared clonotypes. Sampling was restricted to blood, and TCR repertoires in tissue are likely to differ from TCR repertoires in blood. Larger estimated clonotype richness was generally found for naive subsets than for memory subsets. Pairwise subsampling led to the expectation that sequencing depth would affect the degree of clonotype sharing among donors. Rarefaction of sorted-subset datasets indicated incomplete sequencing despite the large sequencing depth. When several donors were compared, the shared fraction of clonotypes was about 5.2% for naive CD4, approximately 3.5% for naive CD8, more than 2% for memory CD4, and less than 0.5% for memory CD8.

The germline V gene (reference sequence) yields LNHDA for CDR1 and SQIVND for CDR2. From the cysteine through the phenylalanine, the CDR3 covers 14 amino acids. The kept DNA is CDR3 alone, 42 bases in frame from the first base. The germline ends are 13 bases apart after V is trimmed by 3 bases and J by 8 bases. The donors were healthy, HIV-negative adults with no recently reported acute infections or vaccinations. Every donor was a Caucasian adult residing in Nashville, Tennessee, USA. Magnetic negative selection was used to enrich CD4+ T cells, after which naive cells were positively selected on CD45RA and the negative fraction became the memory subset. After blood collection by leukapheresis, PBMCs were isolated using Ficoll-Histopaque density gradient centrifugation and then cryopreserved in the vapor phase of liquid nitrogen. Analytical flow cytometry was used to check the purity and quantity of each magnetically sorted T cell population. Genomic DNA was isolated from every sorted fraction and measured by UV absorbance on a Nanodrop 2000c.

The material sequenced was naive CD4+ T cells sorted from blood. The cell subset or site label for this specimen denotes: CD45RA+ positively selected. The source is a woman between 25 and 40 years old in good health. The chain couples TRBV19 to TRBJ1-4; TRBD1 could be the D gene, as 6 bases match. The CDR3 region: CASSIGQGTEKLFF. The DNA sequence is TGTGCCAGTAGTATCGGCCAGGGGACCGAAAAACTGTTTTTT.